Listed below are T cell receptor delta chains from one sample, sequenced in a study of gamma-delta chains in newborns, infants, children. TCRdb applied CATT to the reads for clone calling. The table has about 3,000 delta-chain clones, 2% to 3% seen once. Sequencing was performed on blood. The receptors shown here come from a child who was a newborn, infant or young child, either healthy, febrile or measles-vaccinated (not recorded which). Each CDR3 is given without its conserved first and last residue.

V gene,J gene,CDR3 protein
TRDV2,TRDJ3,ACDTVTGSSWDTRQMF
TRDV2,TRDJ1,ACDYVLGDRIDKLI
TRDV2,TRDJ1,ACDTVSSRTLGDAGTDKLI
TRDV2,TRDJ1,ACDTVSSKREDDKLI
TRDV2,TRDJ1,ACDTVGTGGYGLDKLI
TRDV2,TRDJ1,ACDTVGMWDTGYADKLI
TRDV2,TRDJ1,ACDRLLGDTTYTDKLI
TRDV2,TRDJ3,ACGTLGDDSWDTRQMF
TRDV2,TRDJ3,ACDTLGTSGSWDTRQMF
TRDV2,TRDJ2,ACDTMGDTNRAQLF
TRDV2,TRDJ1,ACDTLRGIGRSAGGTDKLI
TRDV2,TRDJ1,ACDTVRTYTSGGQYTDKLI
TRDV2,TRDJ3,ACDTVGGYSWDTRQMF
TRDV2,TRDJ1,ACDSYFAGLPPPKLI
TRDV2,TRDJ3,ACDTASLGGPSLRPWDTRQMF
TRDV2,TRDJ1,ACDTLLVGEGSPDKLI
TRDV2,TRDJ1,ACDPLGAETDKLI
TRDV2,TRDJ1,ACDHIGGSPYTDKLI
TRDV2,TRDJ1,ACDPIPSLGDTSTDKLT
TRDV2,TRDJ1,ACGPLSGGNTRTDKLI